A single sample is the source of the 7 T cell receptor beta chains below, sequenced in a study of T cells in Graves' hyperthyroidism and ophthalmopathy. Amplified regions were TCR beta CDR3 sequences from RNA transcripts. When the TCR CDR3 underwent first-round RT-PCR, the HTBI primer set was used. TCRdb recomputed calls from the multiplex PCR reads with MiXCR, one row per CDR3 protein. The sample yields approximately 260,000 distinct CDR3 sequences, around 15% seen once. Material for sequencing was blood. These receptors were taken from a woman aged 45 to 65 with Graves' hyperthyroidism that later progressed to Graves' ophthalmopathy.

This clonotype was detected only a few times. This chain's CDR3 is CASSQQGGDTGELFF. CDR3 in DNA: TGTGCCAGCAGTCAACAGGGAGGAGACACCGGGGAGCTGTTTTTT. The chain is built from TRBV6-1 and TRBJ2-2; D may correspond to TRBD1 or TRBD2 (6 bases each). Trimming pared 5 bases from V and 3 bases from J, leaving 13 bases between. Germline CDR1 is MNHNS and CDR2 is SASEGT. The CDR3 is 15 amino acids.

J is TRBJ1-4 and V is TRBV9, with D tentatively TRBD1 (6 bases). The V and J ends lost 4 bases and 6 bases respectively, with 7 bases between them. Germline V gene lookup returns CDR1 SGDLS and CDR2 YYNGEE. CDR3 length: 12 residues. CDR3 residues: CASSRQDEKLFF. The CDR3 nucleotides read TGTGCCAGCAGCAGACAGGATGAAAAACTGTTTTTT.

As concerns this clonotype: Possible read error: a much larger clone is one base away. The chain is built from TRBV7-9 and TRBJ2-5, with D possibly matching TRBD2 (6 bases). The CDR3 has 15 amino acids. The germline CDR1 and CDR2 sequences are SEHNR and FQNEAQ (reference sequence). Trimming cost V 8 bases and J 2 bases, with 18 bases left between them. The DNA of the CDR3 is TGTGCCAGCGGGGACGGGCCGGGGGTTCAAGAGACCCAGTACTTC. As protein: CASGDGPGVQETQYF.

The CDR3: CASSLQGPYQPQHF. The CDR3 DNA sequence: TGTGCCAGCAGTTTACAGGGTCCCTATCAGCCCCAGCATTTT. The chain joins TRBV27 to TRBJ1-5; a weak D match, TRBD1 (5 bases). This CDR3 has 14 residues. With 2 bases removed from V and 5 bases from J, the gap between germline ends came to 10 bases. Germline values: CDR1 MNHEY, CDR2 SMNVEV (reference sequence).

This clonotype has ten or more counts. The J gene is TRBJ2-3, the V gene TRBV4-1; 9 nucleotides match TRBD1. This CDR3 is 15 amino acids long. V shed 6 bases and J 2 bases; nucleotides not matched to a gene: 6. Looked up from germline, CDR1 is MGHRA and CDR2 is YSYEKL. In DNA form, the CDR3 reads TGCGCCAGCAGTACACAGGGGGCTTTCACAGATACGCAGTATTTT. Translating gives CASSTQGAFTDTQYF.

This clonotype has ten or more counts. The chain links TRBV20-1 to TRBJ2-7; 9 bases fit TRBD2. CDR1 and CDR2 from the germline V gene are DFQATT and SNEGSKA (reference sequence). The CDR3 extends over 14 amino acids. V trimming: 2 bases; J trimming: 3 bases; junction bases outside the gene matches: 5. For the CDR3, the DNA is TGCAGTGCTAGACCTAGCGGGGTCCTCTACGAGCAGTACTTC. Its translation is CSARPSGVLYEQYF.

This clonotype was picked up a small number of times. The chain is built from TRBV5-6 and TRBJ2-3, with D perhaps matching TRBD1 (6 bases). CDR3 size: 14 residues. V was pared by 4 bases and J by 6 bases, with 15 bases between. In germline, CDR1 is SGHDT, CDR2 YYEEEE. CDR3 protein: CASSKTGSGDTQYF. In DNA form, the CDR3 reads TGTGCCAGCAGCAAAACAGGGTCAGGGGATACGCAGTATTTT.